These 27 T cell receptor beta chains were sequenced from one sample in a study of OX40 agonist ivuxolimab in advanced cancers. Clones were sequenced by immunoSEQ multiplex PCR, and TCRdb holds only the in-frame ones, with some missing. The sample has 98,000 or so clones; 75% to 90% are singletons. The input for sequencing was CD4+ or CD8+ T cells sorted from blood, taken in a trial of the OX40 agonist ivuxolimab. Receptors originate from an adult with an advanced solid tumor such as melanoma, head and neck, liver or kidney cancer.

This clone was detected once. This chain links TRBV9 with TRBJ2-1; 11 positions match TRBD2. This CDR3 has 15 residues. Germline loops: CDR1 SGDLS, CDR2 YYNGEE. V lost 3 bases to trimming and J lost 6 bases; unmatched junction nucleotides: 5. The DNA for the CDR3 is TGTGCCAGCAGCGAGACTAGCGGGATCGGCAATGAGCAGTTCTTC. Its protein is CASSETSGIGNEQFF.

Of note for this clone: The identical CDR3 is also encoded by other nucleotide sequences in the sample. This chain connects TRBV5-1 to TRBJ2-2, with TRBD1 as a possible D gene (5 bases). The CDR3 has 15 amino acids. Trimming took 7 bases from V and 2 from J, leaving 15 bases between them. The V gene's germline CDR1 is SGHRS and CDR2 YFSETQ. CDR3 sequence: CASRSGLGNTGELFF. The CDR3 nucleotides read TGCGCCAGCCGGTCAGGGCTCGGCAACACCGGGGAGCTGTTTTTT.

This clone has just one count. V is TRBV7-8 and J is TRBJ2-7; 8 nucleotides match TRBD2. Germline V gene lookup returns CDR1 SGHVS and CDR2 FQNEAQ. The CDR3 runs 15 residues. The V segment lost 7 bases and the J segment 0 bases; nucleotides outside the gene matches: 8. CDR3 sequence: CASTPSGGSSYEQYF. The CDR3 DNA reads as TGTGCCAGCACACCGAGCGGGGGCAGCTCCTACGAGCAGTACTTC.

This sequence joins TRBV9 and TRBJ2-5, with 9 bases identical to TRBD1. The CDR3 runs 16 residues. Trimming at V came to 4 bases and at J to 4 bases, leaving 11 bases not matched to a gene. Germline values: CDR1 SGDLS, CDR2 YYNGEE. CDR3 protein: CASSPPTGGFGETQYF. The CDR3 DNA reads as TGTGCCAGCAGCCCGCCGACAGGGGGATTCGGAGAGACCCAGTACTTC.

V gene TRBV14 combines with J gene TRBJ1-3, with TRBD1 as a possible D gene (5 bases). Trimming removed 5 bases from V and 11 bases from J, with 13 bases in between. Looked up from germline, CDR1 is SGHDN and CDR2 is FVKESK. There are 12 residues in the CDR3. CDR3 protein: CASSTPAGSIYF. The CDR3 region has the DNA TGTGCCAGCAGCACCCCGGCAGGGTCCATATATTTT. Full variable domain (missing parts from reference TRBV14 and TRBJ1-3): EAGVTQFPSHSVIEKGQTVTLRCDPISGHDNLYWYRRVMGKEIKFLLHFVKESKQDESGMPNNRFLAERTGGTYSTLKVQPAELEDSGVYFCASSTPAGSIYFGEGSWLTVV.

V is TRBV2 and J is TRBJ2-5; 11 bases are a match to TRBD2. Trimming at V came to 7 bases and at J to 6 bases, leaving 13 bases not matched to a gene. Per germline, CDR1 SNHLY and CDR2 FYNNEI. This CDR3 has 16 amino acids. This chain's CDR3 is CASNSLTSGSGKTQYF. In DNA, the CDR3 is TGTGCCAGCAATTCGCTCACTAGCGGGAGCGGAAAGACCCAGTACTTC.

On this clone itself: This CDR3 is also generated by other DNA sequences in the sample. The chain couples TRBV7-9 to TRBJ2-1, with TRBD2 identical over 12 bases. J lost 7 bases, V lost 5 bases, and 9 bases had no gene match. CDR3 size: 16 residues. In germline, CDR1 is SEHNR, CDR2 FQNEAQ (reference sequence). The CDR3 region is CASSPPGLAGYNEQFF. Here the CDR3 DNA reads TGTGCCAGCAGCCCCCCCGGACTAGCGGGGTATAATGAGCAGTTCTTC.

This clone appeared a few times. The chain joins TRBV7-6 to TRBJ1-3; 9 bases line up with TRBD1. Germline-derived CDR1 and CDR2 are SGHVS and FNYEAQ. The CDR3 length is 13 residues. Trimming took 5 bases from V and 7 from J; bases not matched to a gene: 3. CDR3 sequence reads: CASSPGTGNTIYF. In DNA form, the CDR3 reads TGTGCCAGCAGCCCCGGGACAGGGAACACCATATATTTT.

This clone was counted at least ten times. CDR3 nucleotide sequence: TGTGCCACCTCTTCCGGGCAGGGGGCTAAAGACGTC. Its translation is CATSSGQGAKDV. The chain links TRBV6-6 to TRBJ2-7; TRBD1 matches 8 bases. Germline values: CDR1 MNHNY, CDR2 SVGAGI (reference sequence). The CDR3 length is 12 residues.

The gene calls are TRBV19 and TRBJ1-3; D is undetermined. Trimming shortened V by 3 bases and J by 2 bases, and 8 bases separated the two germline ends. Germline-derived CDR1 and CDR2 are LNHDA and SQIVND (reference sequence). CDR3 length equals 14 residues. The CDR3 region is CASSISRAGNTIYF. The CDR3, as DNA: TGTGCCAGTAGTATTTCCCGAGCTGGAAACACCATATATTTT.

The chain joins TRBV7-6 to TRBJ1-1; D is uncertain. The ends were cut back, 1 base at V and 4 bases at J, with 7 bases in the middle. The germline V gene encodes CDR1 SGHVS and CDR2 FNYEAQ. This CDR3 region has 13 residues. Written as DNA, the CDR3 is TGTGCCAGCAGCTTAGGGGATTCCACTGAAGCTTTCTTT. Protein: CASSLGDSTEAFF. The whole variable domain, filled in from reference TRBV7-6 and TRBJ1-1, reads GAGVSQSPRYKVTKRGQDVALRCDPISGHVSLYWYRQALGQGPEFLTYFNYEAQQDKSGLPNDRFSAERPEGSISTLTIQRTEQRDSAMYRCASSLGDSTEAFFGQGTRLTVV.

This chain links TRBV7-9 with TRBJ1-3; D unresolved. The CDR3 extends over 11 amino acids. Trimming cost V 8 bases and J 4 bases, with 6 bases left between them. Germline CDR1 and CDR2: SEHNR and FQNEAQ (reference sequence). The CDR3 is CASSTGNTIYF. CDR3 DNA sequence: TGTGCCAGCTCCACCGGAAACACCATATATTTT.

This rearrangement joins TRBV11-2 to TRBJ1-1, with D possibly matching TRBD1 (5 bases). The CDR3 covers 14 residues. The germline V gene has CDR1 SGHAT and CDR2 FQNNGV. The ends were cut back, 5 bases at V and 4 bases at J, with 14 bases in the middle. The CDR3 nucleotides read TGTGCCAGCAGCCTAGCCGGGGGTGGCACTGAAGCTTTCTTT. Its protein is CASSLAGGGTEAFF.

This clone came up once. The chain joins TRBV10-2 to TRBJ1-1; 7 nucleotides match TRBD1. Per the germline V gene, CDR1 is WSHSY and CDR2 is SAAADI. V dropped 6 bases and J dropped 3; count of bases not matched to a gene: 10. The CDR3 runs to 15 residues. The CDR3 protein is CASSAGGTVDTEAFF. The CDR3 DNA sequence: TGCGCCAGCAGCGCCGGGGGGACAGTAGACACTGAAGCTTTCTTT.

This chain uses TRBV11-1 with TRBJ1-1, with D hard to call. Germline V lookup: CDR1 SGHAT, CDR2 FQDESV (reference sequence). The CDR3 totals 12 residues. Trimming pared 3 bases from V and 1 base from J, leaving 3 bases between. CDR3 region: CASSFENTEAFF. For the CDR3, the DNA is TGTGCCAGCAGCTTCGAGAACACTGAAGCTTTCTTT.

The rearrangement uses TRBV7-2 and TRBJ2-3; 8 nucleotides align to TRBD1. Germline-derived CDR1 and CDR2 are SGHTA and FQGNSA. The J segment lost 5 bases and the V segment lost 3 bases, leaving 10 bases of the junction unmatched. The CDR3 spans 16 residues. The CDR3 DNA follows: TGTGCCAGCAGCTTTGTAAGGCAGGGGGCTGGAGATACGCAGTATTTT. Translation gives CASSFVRQGAGDTQYF.

This clone came up once. The chain's CDR3 is CASSLDVKRLNEQFF. As DNA, the CDR3 is TGTGCCAGCAGCTTAGACGTCAAGCGACTAAACGAGCAGTTCTTC. The chain combines TRBV7-2 with TRBJ2-1; possible D gene TRBD2, 5 bases. The germline V gene encodes CDR1 SGHTA and CDR2 FQGNSA. The CDR3 has 15 residues. V was cut by 1 base and J by 10 bases, with 17 bases left in between.

The chain employs TRBV29-1 and TRBJ1-1; tentative D call: TRBD1 (5 bases). Between the trimmed V and J ends, which lost 3 bases and 0 bases, there was a span of 11 bases. There are 14 residues in the CDR3. Germline values: CDR1 SQVTM, CDR2 ANQGSEA. The DNA of the CDR3 is TGCAGCGTTGATGGGGGGGAATTGAACACTGAAGCTTTCTTT. Translated: CSVDGGELNTEAFF.

The chain couples TRBV7-9 to TRBJ1-6; 8 bases fit TRBD1. V lost 3 bases, J lost 10 bases, and 8 bases stayed unmatched. The CDR3 consists of 15 residues. From germline, CDR1 is SEHNR and CDR2 FQNEAQ (reference sequence). CDR3 coding DNA: TGTGCCAGCAGCTTGCAGACAGGGGTCGGGTCACCCCTCCACTTT. As protein: CASSLQTGVGSPLHF. The whole variable domain, filled in from reference TRBV7-9 and TRBJ1-6, reads DTGVSQNPRHKITKRGQNVTFRCDPISEHNRLYWYRQTLGQGPEFLTYFQNEAQLEKSRLLSDRFSAERPKGSFSTLEIQRTEQGDSAMYLCASSLQTGVGSPLHFGNGTRLTVT.

This clone has only a few counts. The J gene is TRBJ1-2, the V gene TRBV11-2, with 7 bases that match TRBD1. From germline, CDR1 is SGHAT and CDR2 FQNNGV. The CDR3 loop spans 14 amino acids. The V segment lost 0 bases and the J segment 8 bases; nucleotides outside the gene matches: 6. Here the CDR3 DNA reads TGTGCCAGCAGCTTAGATGGGACAGTGGGAGGCTACACCTTC. Its protein product is CASSLDGTVGGYTF. The full variable domain, rest sourced from reference TRBV11-2 and TRBJ1-2, is EAGVAQSPRYKIIEKRQSVAFWCNPISGHATLYWYQQILGQGPKLLIQFQNNGVVDDSQLPKDRFSAERLKGVDSTLKIQPAKLEDSAVYLCASSLDGTVGGYTFGSGTRLTVV.

J is TRBJ2-1 and V is TRBV5-1; the match to TRBD2 covers 10 bases. The CDR3 length is 16 residues. In germline, CDR1 is SGHRS, CDR2 YFSETQ. V lost 4 bases and J lost 5; bases outside the gene matches: 9. This CDR3 reads CASSLLAGEWNNEQFF. The CDR3 nucleotides are TGCGCCAGCAGCCTCCTAGCGGGAGAATGGAACAATGAGCAGTTCTTC.

This clone was counted a single time. The chain employs TRBV5-1 and TRBJ2-5, with TRBD2 as a possible D gene (6 bases). This CDR3 region has 14 residues. Between the trimmed V and J ends, which lost 4 bases and 0 bases, there was a span of 10 bases. CDR1 is SGHRS and CDR2 is YFSETQ in the germline V gene. The CDR3 DNA reads as TGCGCCAGCAGCAAGGGACTGAACCAAGAGACCCAGTACTTC. As protein: CASSKGLNQETQYF.

This chain joins TRBV27 and TRBJ2-5; 11 bases map to TRBD2. Trimming at V came to 5 bases and at J to 4 bases, leaving 9 bases not matched to a gene. CDR1 is MNHEY and CDR2 is SMNVEV in the germline V gene (reference sequence). There are 16 residues in the CDR3. CDR3 bases: TGTGCCAGCAGTCGCGTAGCGGGAGGGCCGAGAGAGACCCAGTACTTC. Translating it yields CASSRVAGGPRETQYF.

By frequency in the sample, this clone is medium-sized (0.01 to 0.1%). The J gene is TRBJ2-1, the V gene TRBV2; 7 nucleotides match TRBD2. The V and J ends lost 9 bases and 1 base, in that order; junction bases with no gene match: 6. This CDR3 has 14 residues. The germline CDR1 and CDR2 sequences are SNHLY and FYNNEI. CDR3 nucleotide sequence: TGTGCCAGTTCGGCGGGAGAATCCTACAATGAGCAGTTCTTC. It yields the protein CASSAGESYNEQFF.

The J gene is TRBJ1-1, the V gene TRBV28; D unclear. Germline V gene lookup returns CDR1 MDHEN and CDR2 SYDVKM. The V and J ends lost 6 bases and 1 base respectively, with 12 bases between them. There are 14 residues in the CDR3. CDR3 coding DNA: TGTGCCAGCAGCCTAGGCCCATGGAACACTGAAGCTTTCTTT. Translating gives CASSLGPWNTEAFF.

The chain joins TRBV11-2 to TRBJ1-5; 7 bases are a match to TRBD1. The CDR3 spans 15 residues. Losses at the gene ends were 1 base for V and 5 bases for J; bases not matched to a gene: 5. Germline assignment: CDR1 SGHAT and CDR2 FQNNGV. In DNA form, the CDR3 reads TGTGCCAGCAGCTTAGGTAGAGGGGGCTATCAGCCCCAGCATTTT. This codes for CASSLGRGGYQPQHF.

The chain recombines TRBV28 with TRBJ2-7; 10 nucleotides agree with TRBD1. The CDR3 covers 15 residues. The V and J ends lost 7 bases and 1 base, in that order; junction bases with no gene match: 7. Germline V lookup: CDR1 MDHEN, CDR2 SYDVKM. The CDR3 is CASTPGQGESYEQYV. CDR3 in DNA: TGTGCCAGCACCCCCGGACAGGGGGAATCCTACGAGCAGTACGTC.